This paragraph reports one TCR beta chain. Source study methods: Reference gene primer amplification gave nucleated cell count estimates. Sequencing was performed with immunoSEQ multiplex PCR; in TCRdb, only in-frame clones are kept and a portion is missing. From that table come the V and J calls and clone size; the DNA was used to work out D and trimming. Of about 180,000 clones in the sample, about 82% were seen once. These data belong to a study of blood T cell repertoires in COVID-19. Study overall: PBMCs, B-cell-depleted T cells, or T cells were the source of the cDNA or gDNA that made up the material.

Everyone who took part was roughly 18 to 90 years old, and they came from fewer than 25 US areas. Cohort 3 recovery required two negative PCRs, clearance, or symptom resolution. The CDR3 sequence is 15 residues long. The V and J ends lost 5 bases and 0 bases, in that order; junction bases with no gene match: 4. Germline CDR1 is SEHNR and CDR2 is FQNEAQ (reference sequence). The sample consisted of PBMCs or T cells enriched from blood (not recorded which). The clonotype was recovered from a woman in her 30s who had recovered from COVID-19. This chain connects TRBV7-9 to TRBJ2-7; TRBD1 agrees at 10 bases. The CDR3 region has the DNA TGTGCCAGCAGCCAGACAGGGGGCTACTCCTACGAGCAGTACTTC. It specifies CASSQTGGYSYEQYF.